This TCR beta chain derives from a study of T cell responses to AZD1222 COVID-19 vaccine. Study-level results: Spike-specific TCR breadth and depth rose after two AZD1222 doses. Repertoires were obtained solely post-peak T cell response. Among spike-specific TCRs, nearly half reportedly target unmutated variant regions. Donors were chiefly white British, with a greater number of females, and clonal diversity was perhaps underestimated.

Here immunoSEQ multiplex PCR was the method, and the copy in TCRdb shows in-frame clones only, minus some. This table holds around 120,000 clones, around nine tenths found once. With regard to this clone: The antigen remains undetermined.

Germline V CDR1 and CDR2: LGHNA, YNFKEQ. V lost 3 bases and J lost 4, with 12 bases in between. The CDR3 covers 14 residues. The chain joins TRBV4-2 to TRBJ1-2; TRBD1 might be the D (5 bases). Sequences were derived from peripheral blood, sampled 28 days after the second AZD1222 dose. The clonotype originates from an adult who received the AZD1222 COVID-19 vaccine. CDR3: CASSQGQGSYGYTF. In DNA, the CDR3 is TGTGCCAGCAGCCAGGGTCAGGGCTCCTATGGCTACACCTTC.